Sequencing of this T cell receptor (beta chain) was carried out in a study of CD8 T cells in Susac syndrome. The germline V gene encodes CDR1 SGHRS and CDR2 YFSETQ. The CDR3 is 16 residues long. Trimming removed 6 bases at V and 2 bases at J, with 18 bases between. A quantity of about 0.45 to 1 ug RNA underwent reverse transcription using random hexamers. One entry per CDR3 protein results from TCRdb running MiXCR on the immunoSEQ multiplex PCR reads. Of approximately 170,000 distinct CDR3 sequences in the sample, about 91% were seen once. The origin of this receptor is a human donor in good health. The chain links TRBV5-1 to TRBJ2-1; weak D call: TRBD2 (5 bases). Sequenced sample: CD4+ T cells from PBMCs. CDR3 nucleotide sequence: TGCGCCAGCACCCTAACCCCCAGCGGTACCTACAATGAGCAGTTCTTC. This encodes CASTLTPSGTYNEQFF.